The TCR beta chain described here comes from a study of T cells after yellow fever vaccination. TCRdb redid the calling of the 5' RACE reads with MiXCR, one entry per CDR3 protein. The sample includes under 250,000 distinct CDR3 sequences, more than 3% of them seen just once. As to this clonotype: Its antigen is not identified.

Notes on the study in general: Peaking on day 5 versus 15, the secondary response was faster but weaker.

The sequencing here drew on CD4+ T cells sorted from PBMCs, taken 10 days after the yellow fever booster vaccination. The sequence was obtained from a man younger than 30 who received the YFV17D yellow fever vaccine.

CDR3 in DNA: TGTGCCAGCAGCCGCGGGACAGGGAACCTTAACTATGGCTACACCTTC. This sequence encodes CASSRGTGNLNYGYTF. The rearrangement uses TRBV5-4 and TRBJ1-2; 9 bases map to TRBD1. V shed 4 bases, J shed 1 base, and the junction held 8 bases outside the gene matches. Per germline, CDR1 SGHNT and CDR2 YYREEE (reference sequence). The CDR3 contains 16 residues.